What follows describes a single T cell receptor beta chain. The antigen remains undetermined. CDR1 and CDR2 from the germline V gene are LGHNA and YSLEER. The CDR3 is 16 residues long. The junction had 10 bases not matched to a gene; V was cut back by 7 bases and J by 2 bases. This specimen comes from a study of OX40 agonist ivuxolimab in advanced cancers. Study-level findings and limits: It was not determined which antigens were specifically recognized by the peripheral T cells that had undergone clonal expansion. CD4+ and CD8+ T cells in blood underwent clonal expansion by week 6 at 0.1 to 3.0 mg/kg.

Generated by immunoSEQ multiplex PCR, the TCRdb table keeps only in-frame clones and is missing some. The data hold tens of thousands of clones, with around 90% observed a single time. This TCR derives from an adult with an advanced solid tumor such as melanoma, head and neck, liver or kidney cancer. Specimen: CD4+ or CD8+ T cells sorted from blood, collected in a trial of the OX40 agonist ivuxolimab. The rearrangement joins TRBV4-3 to TRBJ1-5; 8 bases agree with TRBD1. CDR3: CASTHERDRCNQPQHF. In DNA form, the CDR3 reads TGCGCCAGCACCCACGAGAGGGACAGGTGCAATCAGCCCCAGCATTTT.